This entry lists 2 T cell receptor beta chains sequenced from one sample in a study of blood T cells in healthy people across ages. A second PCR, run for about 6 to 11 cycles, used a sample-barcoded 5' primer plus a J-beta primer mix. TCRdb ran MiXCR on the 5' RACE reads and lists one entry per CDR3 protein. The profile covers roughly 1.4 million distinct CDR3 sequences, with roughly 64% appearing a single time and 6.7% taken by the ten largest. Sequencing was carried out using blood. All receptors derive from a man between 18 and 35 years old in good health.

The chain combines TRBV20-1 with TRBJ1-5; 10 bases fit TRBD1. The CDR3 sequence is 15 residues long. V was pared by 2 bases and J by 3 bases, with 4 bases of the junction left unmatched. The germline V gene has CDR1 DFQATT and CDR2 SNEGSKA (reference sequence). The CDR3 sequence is CSARWDRGYNQPQHF. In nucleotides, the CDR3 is TGCAGTGCTAGATGGGACAGGGGTTACAATCAGCCCCAGCATTTT.

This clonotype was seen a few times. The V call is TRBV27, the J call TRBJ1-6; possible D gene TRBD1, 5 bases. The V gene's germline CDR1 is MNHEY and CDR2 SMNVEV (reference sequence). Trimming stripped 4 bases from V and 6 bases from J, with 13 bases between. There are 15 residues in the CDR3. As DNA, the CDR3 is TGTGCCAGCAGTTGGGACCTGAGGGGTAATTCACCCCTCCACTTT. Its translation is CASSWDLRGNSPLHF.